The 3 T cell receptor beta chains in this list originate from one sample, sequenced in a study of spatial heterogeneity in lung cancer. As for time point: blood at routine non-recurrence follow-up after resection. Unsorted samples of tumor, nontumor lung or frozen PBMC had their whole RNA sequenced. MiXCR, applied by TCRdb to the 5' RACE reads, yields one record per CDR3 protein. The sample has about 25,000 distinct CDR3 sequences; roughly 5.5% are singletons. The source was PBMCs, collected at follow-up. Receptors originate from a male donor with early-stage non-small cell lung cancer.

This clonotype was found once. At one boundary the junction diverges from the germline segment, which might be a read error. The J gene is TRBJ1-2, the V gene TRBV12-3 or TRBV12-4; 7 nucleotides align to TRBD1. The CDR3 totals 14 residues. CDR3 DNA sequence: TGTGCCAGCAGCCCGACAGGGACGGCCTATCGCTACACCTTC. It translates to CASSPTGTAYRYTF.

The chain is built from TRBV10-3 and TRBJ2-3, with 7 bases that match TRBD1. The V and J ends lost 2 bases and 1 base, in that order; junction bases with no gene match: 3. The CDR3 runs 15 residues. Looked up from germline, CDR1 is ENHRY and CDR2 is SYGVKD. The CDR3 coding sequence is TGTGCCATCAGTGAGGGACAGGTCCGCACAGATACGCAGTATTTT. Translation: CAISEGQVRTDTQYF.

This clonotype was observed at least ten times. CDR3 protein: CASSYRESRETQYF. CDR3 sequence (DNA): TGTGCCAGCAGTTACCGAGAAAGTCGGGAGACCCAGTACTTC. The chain links TRBV6-6 to TRBJ2-5; no clear D gene. V lost 2 bases, J lost 5 bases, and 12 bases lay in between. The CDR3 is 14 amino acids. CDR1 is MNHNY, CDR2 SVGAGI, per germline (reference sequence).